This T cell receptor (beta chain) appears in the sequencing data of a study of a mutant IDH1 vaccine in newly diagnosed glioma. Findings of the study overall: Pseudoprogression showed no apparent link to changes in top peripheral T cell clonotypes.

As to this clone: Antigen unknown.

V lost 4 bases, J lost 3 bases, and 14 bases lay in between. The CDR3 spans 15 residues. Per the germline V gene, CDR1 is MNHEY and CDR2 is SMNVEV (reference sequence). As to time point: week 47, end of study. Mutant IDH1 20-mer peptide, at 300 ug, made up each vaccine dose, with topical imiquimod. Sequencing was performed with immunoSEQ multiplex PCR; in TCRdb, only in-frame clones are kept and a portion is missing. The table has nearly 50,000 clones, 84% seen once. The receptor comes from a young woman with glioma. Some clones in this sample may be carry-over from other donors' samples. This chain links TRBV27 with TRBJ2-3; D perhaps matches TRBD2 (5 bases). Source: PBMCs, taken from a glioma patient whose treatment included an IDH1 peptide vaccine. This chain's CDR3 is CASSSVNPGTDTQYF. As DNA, the CDR3 is TGTGCCAGCAGTTCCGTAAATCCGGGAACAGATACGCAGTATTTT.